This T cell receptor (beta chain) was observed in a study of patients and donors after allogeneic stem cell transplantation. At least ten counts were recorded for this clonotype. TCRdb reanalysed the RT-PCR reads using MiXCR and keeps one entry per CDR3 protein. This sample has around 240,000 distinct CDR3 sequences, with less than 15% found just once. The CDR3 runs to 15 residues. Germline V gene data show CDR1 as LGHDT and CDR2 as YNNKEL (reference sequence). V was clipped by 0 bases and J by 5 bases, with 13 bases between them. The TCR originated in a human donor who was either an allogeneic HSCT recipient or a stem cell or donor lymphocyte infusion donor (not recorded which). It is not recorded whose cells these are; they may come from a transplant donor. The sample comprised blood, either unsorted or a sorted T cell fraction (not recorded which). J is TRBJ1-1 and V is TRBV3-1; the D gene is possibly TRBD1 (6 bases). The DNA for the CDR3 is TGTGCCAGCAGCCAAGAAGTCAGGGGACTAACTGAAGCTTTCTTT. This gives the protein CASSQEVRGLTEAFF.